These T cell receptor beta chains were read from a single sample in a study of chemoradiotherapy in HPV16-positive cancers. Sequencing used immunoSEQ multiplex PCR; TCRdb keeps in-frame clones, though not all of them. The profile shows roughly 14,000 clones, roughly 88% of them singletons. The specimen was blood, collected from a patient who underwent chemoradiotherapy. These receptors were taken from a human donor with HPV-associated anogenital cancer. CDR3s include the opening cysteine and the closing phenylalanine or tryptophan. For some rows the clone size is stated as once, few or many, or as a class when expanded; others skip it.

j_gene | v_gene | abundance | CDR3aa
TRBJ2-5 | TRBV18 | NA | CASSPGQGIETQYF
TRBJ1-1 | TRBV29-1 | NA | CSVGGSNYPFSEAFF
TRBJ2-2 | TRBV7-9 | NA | CASSRGGGLNTGELFF
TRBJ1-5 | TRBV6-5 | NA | CASSSPGTGPNQPQHF
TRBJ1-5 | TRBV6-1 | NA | CASSERGGRDTQHF
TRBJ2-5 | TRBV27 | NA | CASSLYGGETQYF
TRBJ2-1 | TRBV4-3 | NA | CASSQESGGSYNEQFF
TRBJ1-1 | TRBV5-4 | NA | CASSWANMNTEAFF
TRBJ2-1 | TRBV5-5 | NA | CASSPRGSSYNEQFF
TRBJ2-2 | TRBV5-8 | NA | CARPAGRGINTGELFF
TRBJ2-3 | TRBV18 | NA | CASSPVRGGTDTQYF
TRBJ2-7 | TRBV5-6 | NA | CASSLGTPSYEQYF
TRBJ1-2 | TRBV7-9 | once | CASRTGDNYGYTF
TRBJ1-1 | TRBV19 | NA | CASSIRGQGAFF
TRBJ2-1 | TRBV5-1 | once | CASSLVREQFF
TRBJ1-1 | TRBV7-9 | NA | CASSLRHTRQGTTEAFF
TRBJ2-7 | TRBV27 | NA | CASSVNQGLFYEQYF
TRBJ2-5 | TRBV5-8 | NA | CASRIQGAGETQYF
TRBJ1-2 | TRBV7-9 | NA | CASSLDWGRGYTF
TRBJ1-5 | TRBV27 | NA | CASSGGMGNQPQHF
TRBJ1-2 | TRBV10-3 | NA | CAISDDRSGYTF
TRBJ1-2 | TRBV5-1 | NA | CASSYSGQGSYGYTF
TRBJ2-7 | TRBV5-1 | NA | CASSAETGLYAYEQYF
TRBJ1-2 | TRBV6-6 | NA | CASSSRTGPDYGYTF
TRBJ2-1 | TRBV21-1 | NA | CASSPDRFSSYNEQFF
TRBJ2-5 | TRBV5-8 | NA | CASSFLAGPLETQYF
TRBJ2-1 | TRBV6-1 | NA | CASSELVRRGGNEQFF
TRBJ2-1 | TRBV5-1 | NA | CASSLVPSGDYNEQFF
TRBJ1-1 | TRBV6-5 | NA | CASSGTGATEAFF
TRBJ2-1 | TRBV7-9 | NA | CASSLVFSGGAPEQFF
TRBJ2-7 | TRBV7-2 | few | CASSLSGGYTGYEQYF
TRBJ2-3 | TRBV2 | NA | CASNGGTSGATDTQYF
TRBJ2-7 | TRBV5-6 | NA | CASSLGLSSYEQYF
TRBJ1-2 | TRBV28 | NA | CASSPEGTANYGYTF
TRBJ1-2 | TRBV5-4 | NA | CASSLGQIGYTF
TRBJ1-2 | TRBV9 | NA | CASSVEGGSGTGFGDYGYTF
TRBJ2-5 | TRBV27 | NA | CASSFASRETQYF
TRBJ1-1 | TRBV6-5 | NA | CASSEGGRDTEAFF
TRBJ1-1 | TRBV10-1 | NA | CASSESVSGGYRTEAFF
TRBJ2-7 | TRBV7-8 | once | CASSSGGAHYEQYF
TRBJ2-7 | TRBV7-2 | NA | CASSLNRAYEQYF
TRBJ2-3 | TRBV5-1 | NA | CASSLAQDYDTQYF